A single sample is the source of the 3 T cell receptor beta chains below, sequenced in a study of T cell responses to AZD1222 COVID-19 vaccine. Profiled with immunoSEQ multiplex PCR; TCRdb holds only in-frame clones, not every one. The sample records roughly 80,000 clones, around 92% being singletons. The specimen comprised peripheral blood, sampled on day 0 of AZD1222 vaccination. The source of these receptors is an adult in good health.

This clone came up once. The chain links TRBV19 to TRBJ2-1, with 8 bases fitting TRBD2. V lost 3 bases and J lost 7; bases outside the gene matches: 5. Germline CDR1 is LNHDA and CDR2 is SQIVND (reference sequence). The CDR3 loop spans 14 amino acids. In DNA, the CDR3 is TGTGCCAGTAGTATCACGGGAGGGCGTAATGAGCAGTTCTTC. Translating gives CASSITGGRNEQFF.

J is TRBJ1-4 and V is TRBV5-1; the D gene is possibly TRBD1 (5 bases). With 4 bases removed from V and 3 bases from J, the gap between germline ends came to 13 bases. The germline V gene has CDR1 SGHRS and CDR2 YFSETQ. There are 15 residues in the CDR3. In DNA form, the CDR3 reads TGCGCCAGCAGCCCCCGCGGAGGGGCTAATGAAAAACTGTTTTTT. This gives the protein CASSPRGGANEKLFF.

The V gene is TRBV7-2, the J gene TRBJ1-2; no reliable D call. V shed 8 bases and J shed 0 bases, with 13 bases lying between them. Germline V gives CDR1 SGHTA, CDR2 FQGNSA. CDR3 length equals 14 residues. CDR3 sequence reads: CASGPSGTNYGYTF. In DNA, the CDR3 is TGTGCCAGCGGCCCCTCTGGGACTAACTATGGCTACACCTTC.